The clone carrying this T cell receptor (beta chain) was found once. This sample is part of a study of blood T cell repertoires in COVID-19. Study-wide context: The samples span acute and convalescent COVID-19 from the United States, Italy and Spain. Sample material is recorded as cDNA or gDNA derived from T cells, B-cell-depleted T cells, or PBMCs.

Trimming took 1 base from V and 3 from J, leaving 16 bases between them. CDR1 is MGHRA, CDR2 YSYEKL, per germline. The CDR3 extends over 16 amino acids. Study processing details: Amplification of reference gene primers was used by the study to estimate nucleated cell counts. The assay was immunoSEQ multiplex PCR, and TCRdb's table has in-frame clones only and misses some. The V and J calls and clone size are taken from that table; D and trimming were inferred from the DNA. The table includes 99,000 or so clones, more than 75% detected once. V and J are TRBV4-1 and TRBJ2-7; possible D gene TRBD2, 6 bases. Material: peripheral blood. The source is a man between 45 and 60 years old with acute or convalescent COVID-19. This CDR3 reads CASSQGLGLTIYEQYF. The CDR3, as DNA: TGCGCCAGCAGCCAAGGACTAGGACTAACCATCTACGAGCAGTACTTC.